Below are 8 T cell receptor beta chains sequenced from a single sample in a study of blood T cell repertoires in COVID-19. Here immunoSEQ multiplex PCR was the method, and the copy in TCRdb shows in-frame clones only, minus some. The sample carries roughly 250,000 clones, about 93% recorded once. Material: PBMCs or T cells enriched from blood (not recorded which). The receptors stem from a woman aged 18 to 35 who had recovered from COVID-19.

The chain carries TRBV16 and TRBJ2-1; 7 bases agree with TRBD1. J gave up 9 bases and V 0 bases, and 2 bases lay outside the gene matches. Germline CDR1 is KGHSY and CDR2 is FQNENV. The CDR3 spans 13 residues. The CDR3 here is CASSQSRQGEQFF. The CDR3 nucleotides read TGTGCCAGCAGCCAATCAAGACAGGGTGAGCAGTTCTTC.

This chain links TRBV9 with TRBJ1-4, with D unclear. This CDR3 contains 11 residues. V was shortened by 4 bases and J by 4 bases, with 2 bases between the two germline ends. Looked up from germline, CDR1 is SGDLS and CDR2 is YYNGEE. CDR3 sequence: CASSLNEKLFF. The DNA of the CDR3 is TGTGCCAGCAGCCTTAATGAAAAACTGTTTTTT.

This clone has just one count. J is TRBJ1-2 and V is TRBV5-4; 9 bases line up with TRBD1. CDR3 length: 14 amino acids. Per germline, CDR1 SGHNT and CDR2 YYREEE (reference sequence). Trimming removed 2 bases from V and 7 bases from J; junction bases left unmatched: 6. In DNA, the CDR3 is TGTGCCAGCAGCTTACCGGGACAGGGCTCTGGCTACACCTTC. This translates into CASSLPGQGSGYTF. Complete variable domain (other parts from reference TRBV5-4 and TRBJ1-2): ETGVTQSPTHLIKTRGQQVTLRCSSQSGHNTVSWYQQALGQGPQFIFQYYREEENGRGNFPPRFSGLQFPNYSSELNVNALELDDSALYLCASSLPGQGSGYTFGSGTRLTVV.

CDR3 nucleotides: TGTGCCAGCAGCTTAGCGAGGACAGGGGCCGGCAATCAGCCCCAGCATTTT. Protein: CASSLARTGAGNQPQHF. The chain links TRBV7-8 to TRBJ1-5, with 9 bases matching TRBD1. From germline, CDR1 is SGHVS and CDR2 FQNEAQ. V was clipped by 0 bases and J by 2 bases; unmatched bases: 5. The CDR3 covers 17 residues.

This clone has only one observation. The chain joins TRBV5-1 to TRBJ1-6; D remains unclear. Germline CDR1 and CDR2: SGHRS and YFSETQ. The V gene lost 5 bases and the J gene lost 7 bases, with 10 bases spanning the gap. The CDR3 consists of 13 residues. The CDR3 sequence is CASRVEINSPLHF. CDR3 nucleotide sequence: TGCGCCAGCAGAGTCGAGATAAATTCACCCCTCCACTTT.

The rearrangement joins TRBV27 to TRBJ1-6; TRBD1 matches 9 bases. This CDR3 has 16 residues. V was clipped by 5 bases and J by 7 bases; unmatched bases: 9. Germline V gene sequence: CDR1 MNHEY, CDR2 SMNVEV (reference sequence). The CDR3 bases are TGTGCCAGCAGTCCAAGGGGGACAGGGACCAATTCACCCCTCCACTTT. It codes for CASSPRGTGTNSPLHF.

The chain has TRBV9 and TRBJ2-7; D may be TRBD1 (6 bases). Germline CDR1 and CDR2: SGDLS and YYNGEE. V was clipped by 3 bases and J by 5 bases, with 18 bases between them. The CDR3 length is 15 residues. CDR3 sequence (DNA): TGTGCCAGCAGCGAGGGATCAGGGGAGACGGACGAGCAGTACTTC. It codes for CASSEGSGETDEQYF.

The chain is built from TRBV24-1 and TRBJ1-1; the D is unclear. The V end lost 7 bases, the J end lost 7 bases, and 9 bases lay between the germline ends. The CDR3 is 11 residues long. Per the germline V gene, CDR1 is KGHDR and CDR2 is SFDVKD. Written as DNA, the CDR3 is TGTGCCACCAGACTGGAGGGTGAAGCTTTCTTT. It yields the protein CATRLEGEAFF.